A single TCR beta chain is shown here with its context. The entry originates in a study of blood T cell repertoires in COVID-19. The repertoire was sequenced with immunoSEQ multiplex PCR; TCRdb's copy has only in-frame clones and lacks some. The table has 390,000 or so clones, about 90% seen once. What was sequenced was peripheral blood. The receptor was isolated from a woman in her 30s with COVID-19, enrolled during active disease.

The CDR3 loop reads CASSWGQGEQYEQYF. The DNA of the CDR3 is TGTGCCAGCAGCTGGGGACAGGGAGAACAGTACGAGCAGTACTTC. The chain recombines TRBV5-4 with TRBJ2-7; 9 bases fit TRBD1. Per germline, CDR1 SGHNT and CDR2 YYREEE (reference sequence). The CDR3 is made up of 15 amino acids. V was clipped by 3 bases and J by 4 bases; unmatched bases: 8.